Listed here are 32 T cell receptor beta chains from one sample, sequenced in a study of blood T cell repertoires in COVID-19. Some clones are missing from TCRdb's copy, which holds only in-frame ones; the method was immunoSEQ multiplex PCR. Among 56,000 or so clones listed, about 87% were seen once. Sequenced sample: peripheral blood. The source is a man aged 50 to 60 with acute or convalescent COVID-19.

The genes are TRBV5-4 and TRBJ2-3, with 8 positions matching TRBD1. This CDR3 spans 15 amino acids. CDR1 and CDR2 (germline): SGHNT, YYREEE (reference sequence). J gave up 3 bases and V 0 bases, and 3 bases lay outside the gene matches. The CDR3 spells CASSLDRGLTDTQYF. Here the CDR3 DNA reads TGTGCCAGCAGCTTGGACAGGGGGTTGACAGATACGCAGTATTTT.

Only one count was recorded for this clone. The rearrangement links TRBV29-1 to TRBJ1-2; possible D gene TRBD1, 6 bases. The CDR3 has 14 amino acids. CDR1 SQVTM and CDR2 ANQGSEA come from the germline V gene. V lost 1 base and J lost 8, with 17 bases in between. CDR3 sequence reads: CSVEGGYRDEGYTF. CDR3 nucleotides: TGCAGCGTTGAAGGAGGTTACAGGGACGAAGGCTACACCTTC.

V usage is TRBV19 and J usage is TRBJ2-7, with a weak D call TRBD2 (6 bases). This CDR3 region has 14 residues. The ends were cut back, 4 bases at V and 4 bases at J, with 14 bases in the middle. Germline V CDR1 and CDR2: LNHDA, SQIVND (reference sequence). The CDR3 region has the DNA TGTGCCAGTAGTACCCCTAGCGAGCGGTACGAGCAGTACTTC. Amino acid sequence: CASSTPSERYEQYF.

The rearrangement joins TRBV2 to TRBJ2-5, with a possible D match to TRBD2 (5 bases). The CDR3 has 15 amino acids. Deletions cut 5 bases from V and 5 bases from J, with 18 bases between. Germline CDR1 is SNHLY and CDR2 is FYNNEI. This CDR3 is CASSLDSAKWETQYF. CDR3 nucleotides: TGTGCCAGCAGTCTGGACTCAGCGAAGTGGGAGACCCAGTACTTC.

This clone appeared a few times. The chain recombines TRBV13 with TRBJ1-1; possible D gene TRBD1, 6 bases. Trimming took off 4 bases at V and 0 bases at J, with 9 bases between the two ends. Germline-derived CDR1 and CDR2 are PRHDT and FYEKMQ (reference sequence). The CDR3 spans 14 residues. CDR3 in DNA: TGTGCCAGCAGCTCGCAGGGGCTGAACACTGAAGCTTTCTTT. Translation: CASSSQGLNTEAFF.

The chain combines TRBV2 with TRBJ2-1; 9 nucleotides agree with TRBD2. CDR3 length: 15 amino acids. Germline assignment: CDR1 SNHLY and CDR2 FYNNEI. V was clipped by 8 bases and J by 2 bases; unmatched bases: 7. The DNA of the CDR3 is TGTGCCAGCCAAAAGACTAGCGGAACCTACAATGAGCAGTTCTTC. Translating it yields CASQKTSGTYNEQFF.

CDR3 sequence reads: CASRTGTETQYF. The CDR3 coding sequence is TGTGCCAGTAGGACAGGGACAGAGACCCAGTACTTC. The chain combines TRBV19 with TRBJ2-5, with TRBD1 matching over 7 bases. Germline trimming cut 6 bases from V and 4 bases from J; bases unmatched to any gene: 2. CDR1 and CDR2 (germline): LNHDA, SQIVND (reference sequence). The CDR3 sequence is 12 residues long.

A single count supports this clone. The chain is built from TRBV30 and TRBJ1-6; 10 nucleotides line up with TRBD1. Trimming took 4 bases from V and 6 from J; bases not matched to a gene: 6. Germline lookup yields CDR1 GTSNPN and CDR2 SVGIG (reference sequence). The CDR3 totals 15 residues. The CDR3 DNA reads as TGTGCCTGGAACCTTCGGGACAGGGGTAATTCACCCCTCCACTTT. Encoded protein: CAWNLRDRGNSPLHF. The full variable domain, rest sourced from reference TRBV30 and TRBJ1-6, is SQTIHQWPATLVQPVGSPLSLECTVEGTSNPNLYWYRQAAGRGLQLLFYSVGIGQISSEVPQNLSASRPQDRQFILSSKKLLLSDSGFYLCAWNLRDRGNSPLHFGNGTRLTVT.

The V call is TRBV28, the J call TRBJ1-2; unclear D gene. V was cut by 5 bases and J by 7 bases, with 11 bases left in between. The CDR3 totals 12 residues. The germline V gene has CDR1 MDHEN and CDR2 SYDVKM. The CDR3 here is CASSQYDFGYTF. The CDR3, as DNA: TGTGCCAGCAGTCAGTATGACTTTGGCTACACCTTC.

The V and J genes are TRBV12-5 and TRBJ1-5; weak D call: TRBD1 (6 bases). The CDR3 is 17 residues long. Germline CDR1 is LGHNT and CDR2 is FRNRAP. Trimming shortened V by 0 bases and J by 0 bases, and 12 bases separated the two germline ends. This CDR3 is CASGLVPRGYSNQPQHF. CDR3 coding DNA: TGTGCTAGTGGTTTGGTACCAAGGGGGTATAGCAATCAGCCCCAGCATTTT.

The chain carries TRBV18 and TRBJ2-1; 8 nucleotides align to TRBD2. V shed 3 bases and J 7 bases; nucleotides not matched to a gene: 8. This CDR3 comprises 15 residues. In germline, CDR1 is KGHSH, CDR2 LQKENI. The CDR3 spells CASSPVSSGWNEQFF. CDR3 in DNA: TGTGCCAGCTCACCGGTTTCTAGCGGGTGGAATGAGCAGTTCTTC.

The V call is TRBV4-2, the J call TRBJ2-3; weak D call: TRBD2 (7 bases). Germline loops: CDR1 LGHNA, CDR2 YNFKEQ. This CDR3 comprises 17 residues. The germline V and J ends were trimmed by 1 base and 6 bases, with 20 bases remaining between them. For the CDR3, the DNA is TGTGCCAGCAGCCAAGTCGCTCGGGGGGCAAGGGCGGATACGCAGTATTTT. This encodes CASSQVARGARADTQYF.

The chain links TRBV28 to TRBJ2-5; D uncertain. CDR1 and CDR2 (germline): MDHEN, SYDVKM. V was pared by 6 bases and J by 2 bases, with 4 bases between. This CDR3 has 11 amino acids. The CDR3 spells CASSLQETQYF. CDR3 nucleotide sequence: TGTGCCAGCAGCCTACAAGAGACCCAGTACTTC. Full variable domain (rest looked up from reference TRBV28 and TRBJ2-5): DVKVTQSSRYLVKRTGEKVFLECVQDMDHENMFWYRQDPGLGLRLIYFSYDVKMKEKGDIPEGYSVSREKKERFSLILESASTNQTSMYLCASSLQETQYFGPGTRLLVL.

With regard to this clone: A read error may account for a junction end that differs from germline. The genes are TRBV30 and TRBJ2-2; tentatively, D is TRBD2 (6 bases). This CDR3 has 14 amino acids. Looked up from germline, CDR1 is GTSNPN and CDR2 is SVGIG (reference sequence). The CDR3, as DNA: TGTGCCTGGAGTGTGGGACTCCACACTGGGGAGCTGTTTTTT. Protein product: CAWSVGLHTGELFF.

This chain uses TRBV2 with TRBJ2-1, with 7 bases identical to TRBD1. V lost 5 bases and J lost 0; bases outside the gene matches: 4. The CDR3 runs 15 residues. The germline gives CDR1 SNHLY, CDR2 FYNNEI. The DNA for the CDR3 is TGTGCCAGCAGTTCGGGACAGAGCTCCTACAATGAGCAGTTCTTC. Its protein product is CASSSGQSSYNEQFF.

V gene TRBV27 combines with J gene TRBJ1-1; TRBD1 matches 8 bases. CDR1 and CDR2 from the germline V gene are MNHEY and SMNVEV (reference sequence). V lost 4 bases to trimming and J lost 4 bases; unmatched junction nucleotides: 5. This CDR3 has 14 residues. The CDR3 loop reads CASSSTTGGTEAFF. The CDR3 region has the DNA TGTGCCAGCAGTTCAACCACAGGGGGCACTGAAGCTTTCTTT.

V gene TRBV4-1 combines with J gene TRBJ2-7, with D perhaps TRBD1 (6 bases). The V end lost 4 bases, the J end lost 0 bases, and 16 bases lay between the germline ends. The CDR3 length is 16 residues. In germline, CDR1 is MGHRA, CDR2 YSYEKL. The CDR3 sequence is CASSLSTGSTSYEQYF. The CDR3 bases are TGCGCCAGCAGCCTTTCGACAGGTTCAACCTCCTACGAGCAGTACTTC.

V usage is TRBV28 and J usage is TRBJ1-4, with TRBD1 as a possible D gene (5 bases). The CDR3 length is 15 residues. Germline V gene sequence: CDR1 MDHEN, CDR2 SYDVKM. Trimming shortened V by 5 bases and J by 7 bases, and 17 bases separated the two germline ends. CDR3 bases: TGTGCCAGCAGTACCGCCAACCTCGGGGGTGAAAAACTGTTTTTT. Its protein is CASSTANLGGEKLFF.

The chain combines TRBV4-1 with TRBJ1-2; 8 positions agree with TRBD1. The CDR3 has 14 amino acids. The germline gives CDR1 MGHRA, CDR2 YSYEKL. V was clipped by 4 bases and J by 8 bases; unmatched bases: 9. CDR3 amino acids: CASSLLTGEGGYTF. In DNA, the CDR3 is TGCGCCAGCAGCCTTTTGACAGGGGAGGGGGGCTACACCTTC.

The CDR3 sequence is CASRAQGQETQYF. DNA of the CDR3: TGTGCCAGCAGGGCCCAGGGACAAGAGACCCAGTACTTC. The gene calls are TRBV12-3 or TRBV12-4 and TRBJ2-5, with D maybe TRBD1 (5 bases). This CDR3 is built from 13 residues. Trimming left V 6 bases short and J 2 bases short, with 10 bases between.

The CDR3 spells CASSQDPWGDTDTQYF. The DNA of the CDR3 is TGTGCCAGCAGCCAAGACCCTTGGGGGGACACAGATACGCAGTATTTT. This chain connects TRBV3-1 (or the pseudogene TRBV3-2) to TRBJ2-3; D possibly corresponds to TRBD2 (6 bases). CDR1 and CDR2 from the germline V gene are LGHDT and YNNKEL (reference sequence). Trimming took off 0 bases at V and 2 bases at J, with 12 bases between the two ends. The CDR3 consists of 16 residues.

The chain couples TRBV4-2 to TRBJ2-5; TRBD2 matches 10 bases. Germline assignment: CDR1 LGHNA and CDR2 YNFKEQ. Trimming removed 4 bases from V and 1 base from J; junction bases left unmatched: 6. CDR3 size: 16 residues. In DNA, the CDR3 is TGTGCCAGCAGCCCCCTAGCGGGAGCGACCCAAGAGACCCAGTACTTC. Protein product: CASSPLAGATQETQYF.

This chain links TRBV7-2 with TRBJ1-1; 8 positions agree with TRBD1. CDR1 and CDR2 from the germline V gene are SGHTA and FQGNSA. The CDR3 length is 15 residues. V gave up 4 bases and J gave up 1 base; unmatched junction bases: 5. The CDR3 region has the DNA TGTGCCAGCAGCTCGCAGGGGGCCCCGAACACTGAAGCTTTCTTT. Protein: CASSSQGAPNTEAFF.

This clone was found once. V is TRBV5-1 and J is TRBJ2-5, with D possibly TRBD1 on 6 matching bases. CDR1 and CDR2 (germline): SGHRS, YFSETQ. This CDR3 is 14 amino acids long. Trimming shortened V by 1 base and J by 5 bases, and 12 bases separated the two germline ends. The CDR3 nucleotides read TGCGCCAGCAGCTTGTACTGGGGGCGGGAGACCCAGTACTTC. Translation gives CASSLYWGRETQYF. Using reference TRBV5-1 and TRBJ2-5 for the parts outside the CDR3, the full variable domain is KAGVTQTPRYLIKTRGQQVTLSCSPISGHRSVSWYQQTPGQGLQFLFEYFSETQRNKGNFPGRFSGRQFSNSRSEMNVSTLELGDSALYLCASSLYWGRETQYFGPGTRLLVL.

V is TRBV3-1 (or the pseudogene TRBV3-2) and J is TRBJ2-2; D not resolved. This CDR3 contains 15 residues. The germline V gene has CDR1 LGHDT and CDR2 YNNKEL (reference sequence). V was pared by 0 bases and J by 1 base, with 6 bases between. CDR3 coding DNA: TGTGCCAGCAGCCAAGATTCGGGGAACACCGGGGAGCTGTTTTTT. Its protein product is CASSQDSGNTGELFF.

This chain links TRBV7-3 with TRBJ1-1, with 8 positions matching TRBD1. CDR1 is SGHTA, CDR2 FQGTGA, per germline. This CDR3 has 15 residues. With 2 bases clipped from V and 0 bases from J, the junction kept 2 bases outside the gene matches. The CDR3 protein is CASSLQGALNTEAFF. The CDR3 DNA reads as TGTGCCAGCAGCTTACAGGGGGCTCTGAACACTGAAGCTTTCTTT.

V usage is TRBV5-1 and J usage is TRBJ2-1, with D tentatively TRBD2 (6 bases). The CDR3 has 15 amino acids. Trimming removed 0 bases at V and 6 bases at J, with 13 bases between. Germline CDR1 and CDR2: SGHRS and YFSETQ. The CDR3 region has the DNA TGCGCCAGCAGCTTGGACGGGACTCAGTCCAATGAGCAGTTCTTC. The encoded protein is CASSLDGTQSNEQFF.

V and J are TRBV9 and TRBJ2-3; maybe TRBD2 (6 bases). V shed 3 bases and J shed 0 bases, with 11 bases lying between them. This CDR3 contains 15 residues. Germline V gene data show CDR1 as SGDLS and CDR2 as YYNGEE. CDR3 DNA sequence: TGTGCCAGCAGCGGAATAGCGGAAAGCACAGATACGCAGTATTTT. It is translated as CASSGIAESTDTQYF. The full variable domain, its missing parts supplied by reference TRBV9 and TRBJ2-3, is DSGVTQTPKHLITATGQRVTLRCSPRSGDLSVYWYQQSLDQGLQFLIQYYNGEERAKGNILERFSAQQFPDLHSELNLSSLELGDSALYFCASSGIAESTDTQYFGPGTRLTVL.

In regard to this clone: Other DNA sequences in this sample translate to the same CDR3. V and J are TRBV4-2 and TRBJ2-7, with 9 bases lining up with TRBD2. There are 15 residues in the CDR3. Germline V gene lookup returns CDR1 LGHNA and CDR2 YNFKEQ. The V and J ends lost 2 bases and 2 bases, in that order; junction bases with no gene match: 4. CDR3 region: CASSQTSGQTYEQYF. CDR3 sequence (DNA): TGTGCCAGCAGCCAAACTAGCGGGCAAACCTACGAGCAGTACTTC.

The rearrangement uses TRBV24-1 and TRBJ2-7, with a possible D match to TRBD1 (8 bases). V was clipped by 3 bases and J by 5 bases, with 28 bases between them. Germline CDR1 reads KGHDR; CDR2 reads SFDVKD. The CDR3 spans 19 residues. The CDR3, as DNA: TGTGCCACCAGTGATCCCGGGACAGGTAGGGATGGGACTAAGGACGAGCAGTACTTC. This gives the protein CATSDPGTGRDGTKDEQYF.

This clone was observed once. The germline gene is not matched at one end of the junction; a read error may be the cause. This chain joins TRBV18 and TRBJ1-2, with 7 positions matching TRBD1. The length of the CDR3 is 12 residues. Looked up from germline, CDR1 is KGHSH and CDR2 is LQKENI. In DNA, the CDR3 is TGTGCCAGCTCACCAGTGGACAGGCACCAGTTATTC. This codes for CASSPVDRHQLF.

V gene TRBV11-3 combines with J gene TRBJ2-7, with a weak D call TRBD2 (6 bases). CDR3 length: 17 amino acids. In germline, CDR1 is SGHNT, CDR2 YENEEA. V was clipped by 0 bases and J by 3 bases, with 18 bases between them. The CDR3 nucleotides read TGTGCCAGCAGCTTAGAAGCGGGTGCTCCTCGGGTCTACGAGCAGTACTTC. Amino acid sequence: CASSLEAGAPRVYEQYF.